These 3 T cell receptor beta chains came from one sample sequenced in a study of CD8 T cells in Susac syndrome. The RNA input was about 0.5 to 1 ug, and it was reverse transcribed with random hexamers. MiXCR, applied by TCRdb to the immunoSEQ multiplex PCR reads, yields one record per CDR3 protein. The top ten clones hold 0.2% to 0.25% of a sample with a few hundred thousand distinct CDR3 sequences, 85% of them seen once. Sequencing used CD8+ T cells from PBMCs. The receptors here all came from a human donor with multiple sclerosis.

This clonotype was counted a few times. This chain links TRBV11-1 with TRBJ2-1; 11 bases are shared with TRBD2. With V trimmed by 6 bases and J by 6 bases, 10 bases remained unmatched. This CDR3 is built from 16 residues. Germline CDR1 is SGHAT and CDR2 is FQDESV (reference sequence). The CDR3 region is CASSPLLAGDFNEQFF. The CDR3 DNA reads TGTGCCAGCAGTCCCCTACTAGCGGGAGATTTCAATGAGCAGTTCTTC.

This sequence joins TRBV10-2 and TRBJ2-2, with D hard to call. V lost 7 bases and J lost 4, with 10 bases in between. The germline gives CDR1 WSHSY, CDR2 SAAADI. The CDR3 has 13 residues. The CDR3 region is CASIGELTGELFF. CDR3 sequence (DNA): TGCGCCAGCATTGGGGAACTCACCGGGGAGCTGTTTTTT.

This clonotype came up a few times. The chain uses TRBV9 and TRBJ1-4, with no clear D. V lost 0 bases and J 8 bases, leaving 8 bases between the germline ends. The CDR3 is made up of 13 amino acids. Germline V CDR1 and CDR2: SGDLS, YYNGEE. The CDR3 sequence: CASSVAVGEKLFF. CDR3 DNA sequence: TGTGCCAGCAGCGTAGCGGTAGGAGAAAAACTGTTTTTT.